This is a list of T cell receptor beta chains from one sample in a study of T cell changes during pregnancy in multiple sclerosis. Assay used: immunoSEQ multiplex PCR; TCRdb lists only in-frame clones, some missing. The table records 80,000 or so clones, approximately 93% of them present only once. The sample in question was peripheral blood, obtained in the second trimester of pregnancy. These receptors all come from a female donor in good health, enrolled as a control in a pregnancy study. Each CDR3 is given with its conserved first and last residue. The D gene is left open where the match is weak. Clone size is stated in some rows and not others, as once, few, many or a class when expanded.

CDR3 DNA,CDR3 protein,V gene,D gene,clone size,J gene
TGCGCCAGCAGCTTGGGATCCAGCGGGCACACAGATACGCAGTATTTT,CASSLGSSGHTDTQYF,TRBV5-1,-,-,TRBJ2-3
TGTGCCACCAGCAGCGAGCGGACGGGGAATGAGCAGTTCTTC,CATSSERTGNEQFF,TRBV15,-,-,TRBJ2-1
TGTGCCAGTAGTATCGGACAGCGATTCTCTGGGGCCAACGTCCTGACTTTC,CASSIGQRFSGANVLTF,TRBV19,-,-,TRBJ2-6
TGCGCCAGCAGCTTGGCCCCAGGGAGGGCCCAGTACTTC,CASSLAPGRAQYF,TRBV5-1,TRBD2,-,TRBJ2-5
TGTGCCAGCAGCCAACTGAACACCGGGGAGCTGTTTTTT,CASSQLNTGELFF,TRBV13,-,-,TRBJ2-2
TGTGCCAGCAGCCAAGCGGTCGGAGGTTTGAGCGAGCAGTACTTC,CASSQAVGGLSEQYF,TRBV14,-,-,TRBJ2-7
TGTGCCAGCAGCTTCTTGGGACTAGCGGGTTCGTCCTACGAGCAGTACTTC,CASSFLGLAGSSYEQYF,TRBV13,TRBD2,-,TRBJ2-7
TGTGCCAGCAGTGACTCGGCTAGCCATGAGCAGTTCTTC,CASSDSASHEQFF,TRBV6-4,-,-,TRBJ2-1
TGCAGCGTTGCTTTTTTTGGGGGAGGAGAGACCCAGTACTTC,CSVAFFGGGETQYF,TRBV29-1,-,-,TRBJ2-5
TGTGCCAGCAGCTTATCCGGGATCGGCAATCAGCCCCAGCATTTT,CASSLSGIGNQPQHF,TRBV7-2,-,-,TRBJ1-5
TGTGCCAGCAGCCTCAACGGGGATAGCAATCAGCCCCAGCATTTT,CASSLNGDSNQPQHF,TRBV27,-,few,TRBJ1-5
TGTGCCAGCAGCGAAAAGGTCTGGGGGCAACTGTTTTTT,CASSEKVWGQLFF,TRBV5-6,-,-,TRBJ1-4
TGTGCCAGTAGTATAGGGGGAACGCAGGGGACTGAAGCTTTCTTT,CASSIGGTQGTEAFF,TRBV19,-,once,TRBJ1-1
TGCGCCAGCAGCCACCAGGGGGCAGGGGCCAACGTCCTGACTTTC,CASSHQGAGANVLTF,TRBV4-1,TRBD1,-,TRBJ2-6
TGTGCCAGCAGCTGGACAGGGTATCTGTACGAGCAGTACTTC,CASSWTGYLYEQYF,TRBV11-2,TRBD1,-,TRBJ2-7
TGTGCCAGCAGCCCGGGGTATGAGCAGTTCTTC,CASSPGYEQFF,TRBV7-9,-,-,TRBJ2-1
TGCGCCAGCAGCTTGGACAGAGCCTCGGTTGAGCAGTACTTC,CASSLDRASVEQYF,TRBV5-1,-,-,TRBJ2-7
TGTGCCAGCAGGGAACAGGGTCAAACCTACGAGCAGTACTTC,CASREQGQTYEQYF,TRBV28,-,-,TRBJ2-7
TGTGCCAGCAGCGTAGTCGTCAGGCCGAGAGGCTACACCTTC,CASSVVVRPRGYTF,TRBV9,-,-,TRBJ1-2
TGTGCCAGTAGTAGGGGGACAGGGGGCGATGAGACCCAGTACTTC,CASSRGTGGDETQYF,TRBV19,TRBD1,once,TRBJ2-5
TGTGCCAGTAGTACCCCGGACACCCGCACAGATACGCAGTATTTT,CASSTPDTRTDTQYF,TRBV19,-,-,TRBJ2-3
TGTGCCATCAGTGAGAGGACAGCAAACGGAAACACCATATATTTT,CAISERTANGNTIYF,TRBV10-3,-,-,TRBJ1-3
TGTGCCAGCAGCGAACAGGGGGCCCTCCAAGAGACCCAGTACTTC,CASSEQGALQETQYF,TRBV25-1,TRBD1,-,TRBJ2-5
TGTGCCAGCAGTGAATCGGGTGTCTCCTACAATGAGCAGTTCTTC,CASSESGVSYNEQFF,TRBV6-1,-,-,TRBJ2-1
TGTGCCAGCAGGAGGGACAGGGGGCGGAACGAGCAGTACTTC,CASRRDRGRNEQYF,TRBV28,TRBD1,-,TRBJ2-7
TGTGCCAGCAGCTTGGGACTAGCGGGCTACGAGCAGTACTTC,CASSLGLAGYEQYF,TRBV11-2,TRBD2,-,TRBJ2-7
TGTGCCAGCAGTGACTCGACCGGGATAGATACGCAGTATTTT,CASSDSTGIDTQYF,TRBV6-4,-,few,TRBJ2-3
TGTGCCAGCTCTACCCTCTACGAGCAGTACTTC,CASSTLYEQYF,TRBV6-5,-,-,TRBJ2-7
TGTGCCAGCAGACGGGACAGCTCCTACAATGAGCAGTTCTTC,CASRRDSSYNEQFF,TRBV7-9,TRBD1,-,TRBJ2-1
TGTGCCAGCAGCCCCGGACTAGCGGAAACCTACGAGCAGTACTTC,CASSPGLAETYEQYF,TRBV7-2,TRBD2,-,TRBJ2-7
TGTGCCAGCAGTGACCCACGGGGTCGGGGTCCTCGAGGCAATAGCGGGGTCTCCTACGAGCAGTACTTC,CASSDPRGRGPRGNSGVSYEQYF,TRBV2,TRBD2,-,TRBJ2-7
TGTGCCAGCAGTGTGGGGGCATACAATCAGCCCCAGCATTTT,CASSVGAYNQPQHF,TRBV2,-,-,TRBJ1-5
TGTGCCTGGAGGGGACAGGGTCCGGGGTACTTC,CAWRGQGPGYF,TRBV30,TRBD1,once,TRBJ2-5
TGTGCCAGCAGTGCCCATCCGGACAGGGGGAATCAGCCCCAGCATTTT,CASSAHPDRGNQPQHF,TRBV2,TRBD1,-,TRBJ1-5
TGTGCCAGCGCCCGAAGCGAGAGCACAGATACGCAGTATTTT,CASARSESTDTQYF,TRBV6-6,-,-,TRBJ2-3
TGTGCCAGCAGCTTGGGCACAGAGTTCTATGGCTACACCTTC,CASSLGTEFYGYTF,TRBV7-8,-,-,TRBJ1-2
TGTGCCAGCATCGATCGGGGGAACACCGGGGAGCTGTTTTTT,CASIDRGNTGELFF,TRBV6-5,-,-,TRBJ2-2
TGTGCCAGTAGTAGATCAGGGGTCACCGGGGAGCTGTTTTTT,CASSRSGVTGELFF,TRBV19,-,-,TRBJ2-2
TGTGCCAGCTCACCCGGGACAGGGTCAACCGGGGAGCTGTTTTTT,CASSPGTGSTGELFF,TRBV18,TRBD1,-,TRBJ2-2
TGTGCCAGCAGTTTAGAGGGACTAGCTACGTGGCAGTACTTC,CASSLEGLATWQYF,TRBV28,TRBD2,once,TRBJ2-7
TGTGCCAGCAGAGGGACAAGGTTCTATGGCTACACCTTC,CASRGTRFYGYTF,TRBV6-5,-,few,TRBJ1-2
TGTGCCAGTAGTATAGATCTATCGCAGGGGACAACTTTCTTT,CASSIDLSQGTTFF,TRBV19,-,-,TRBJ1-1
TGTGCCAGCAGTTTCTCCGCGGGAGATTCTAACTATGGCTACACCTTC,CASSFSAGDSNYGYTF,TRBV27,-,once,TRBJ1-2
TGTGCCAGCAGTCCCCTAGCGGGACAAAGCACAGATACGCAGTATTTT,CASSPLAGQSTDTQYF,TRBV27,TRBD2,-,TRBJ2-3
TGTGCCAGCAGTGAGGGACAGGACAATCAGCCCCAGCATTTT,CASSEGQDNQPQHF,TRBV28,TRBD1,-,TRBJ1-5